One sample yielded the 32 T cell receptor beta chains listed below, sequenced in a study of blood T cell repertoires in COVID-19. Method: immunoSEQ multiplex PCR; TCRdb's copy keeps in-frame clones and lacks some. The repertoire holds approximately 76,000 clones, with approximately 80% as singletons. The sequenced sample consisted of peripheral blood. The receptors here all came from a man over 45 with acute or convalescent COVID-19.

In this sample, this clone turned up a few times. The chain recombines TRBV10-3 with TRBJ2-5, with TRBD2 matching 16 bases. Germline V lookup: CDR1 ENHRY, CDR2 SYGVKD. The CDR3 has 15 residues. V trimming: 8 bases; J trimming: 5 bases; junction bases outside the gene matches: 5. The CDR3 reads CAIGTSGGARETQYF. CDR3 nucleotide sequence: TGTGCCATCGGGACTAGCGGGGGGGCCCGGGAGACCCAGTACTTC.

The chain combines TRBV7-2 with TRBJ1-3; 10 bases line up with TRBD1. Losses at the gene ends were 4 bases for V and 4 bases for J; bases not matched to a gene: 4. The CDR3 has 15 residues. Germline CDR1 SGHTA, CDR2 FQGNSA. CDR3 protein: CASSSTGQGGNTIYF. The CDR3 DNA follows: TGTGCCAGCAGCTCCACGGGACAGGGGGGAAACACCATATATTTT.

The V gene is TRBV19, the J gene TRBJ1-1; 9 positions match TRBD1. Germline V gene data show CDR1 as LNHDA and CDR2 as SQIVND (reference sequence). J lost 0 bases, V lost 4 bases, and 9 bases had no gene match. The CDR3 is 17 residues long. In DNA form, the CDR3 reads TGTGCCAGTAGTACCCGTCCCGGGACAGGGTTGAACACTGAAGCTTTCTTT. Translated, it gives CASSTRPGTGLNTEAFF.

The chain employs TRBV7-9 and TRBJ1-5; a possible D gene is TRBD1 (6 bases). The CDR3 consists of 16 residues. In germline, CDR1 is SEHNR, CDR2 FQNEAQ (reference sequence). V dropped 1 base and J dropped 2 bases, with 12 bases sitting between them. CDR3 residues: CASSLDRAGGNQPQHF. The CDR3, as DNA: TGTGCCAGCAGCTTAGACAGGGCGGGGGGCAATCAGCCCCAGCATTTT.

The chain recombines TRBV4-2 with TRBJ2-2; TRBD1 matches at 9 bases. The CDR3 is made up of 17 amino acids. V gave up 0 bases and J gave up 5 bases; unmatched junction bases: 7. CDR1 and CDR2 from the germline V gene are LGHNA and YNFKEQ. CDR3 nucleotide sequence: TGTGCCAGCAGCCAAGATTCGGGACAGGGTACGACCGGGGAGCTGTTTTTT. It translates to CASSQDSGQGTTGELFF.

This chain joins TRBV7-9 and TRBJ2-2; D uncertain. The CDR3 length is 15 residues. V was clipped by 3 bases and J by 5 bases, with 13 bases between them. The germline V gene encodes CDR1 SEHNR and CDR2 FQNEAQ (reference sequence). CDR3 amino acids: CASSFGWSGTGELFF. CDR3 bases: TGTGCCAGCAGCTTTGGTTGGAGTGGTACCGGGGAGCTGTTTTTT.

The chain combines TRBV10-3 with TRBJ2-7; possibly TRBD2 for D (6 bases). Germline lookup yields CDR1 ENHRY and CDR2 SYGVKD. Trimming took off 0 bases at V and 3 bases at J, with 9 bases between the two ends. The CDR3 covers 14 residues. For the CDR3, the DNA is TGTGCCATCAGTGAGTCGGCGGGACGCTACGAGCAGTACTTC. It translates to CAISESAGRYEQYF.

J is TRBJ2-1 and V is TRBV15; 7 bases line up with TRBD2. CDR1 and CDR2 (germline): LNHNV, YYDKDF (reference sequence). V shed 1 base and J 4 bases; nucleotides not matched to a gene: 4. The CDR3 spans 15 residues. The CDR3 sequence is CATSRVRTRYNEQFF. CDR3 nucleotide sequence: TGTGCCACCAGCAGAGTGAGGACTAGATACAATGAGCAGTTCTTC.

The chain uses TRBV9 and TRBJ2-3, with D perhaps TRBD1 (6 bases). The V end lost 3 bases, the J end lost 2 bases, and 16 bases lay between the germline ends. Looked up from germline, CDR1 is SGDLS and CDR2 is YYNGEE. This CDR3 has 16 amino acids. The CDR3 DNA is TGTGCCAGCAGCGCCCAACAGGGTTCCGTCACAGATACGCAGTATTTT. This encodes CASSAQQGSVTDTQYF. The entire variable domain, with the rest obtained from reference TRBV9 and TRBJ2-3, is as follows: DSGVTQTPKHLITATGQRVTLRCSPRSGDLSVYWYQQSLDQGLQFLIQYYNGEERAKGNILERFSAQQFPDLHSELNLSSLELGDSALYFCASSAQQGSVTDTQYFGPGTRLTVL.

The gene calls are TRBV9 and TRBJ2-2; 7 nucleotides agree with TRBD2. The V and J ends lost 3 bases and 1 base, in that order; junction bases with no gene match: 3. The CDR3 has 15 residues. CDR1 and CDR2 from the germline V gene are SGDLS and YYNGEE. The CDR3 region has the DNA TGTGCCAGCAGCGGGGAGGGTCTGAACACCGGGGAGCTGTTTTTT. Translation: CASSGEGLNTGELFF.

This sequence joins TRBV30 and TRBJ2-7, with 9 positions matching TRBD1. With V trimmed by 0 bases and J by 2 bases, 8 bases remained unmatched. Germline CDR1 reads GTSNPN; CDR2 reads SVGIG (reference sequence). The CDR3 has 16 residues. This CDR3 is CAWSVGLDRGTYEQYF. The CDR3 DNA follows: TGTGCCTGGAGTGTCGGCTTGGACAGGGGCACCTACGAGCAGTACTTC.

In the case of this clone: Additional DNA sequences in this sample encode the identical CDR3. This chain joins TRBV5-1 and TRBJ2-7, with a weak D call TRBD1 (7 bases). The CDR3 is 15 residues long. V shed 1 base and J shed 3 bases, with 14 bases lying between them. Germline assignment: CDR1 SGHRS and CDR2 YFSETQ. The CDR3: CASSLTAGGGYEQYF. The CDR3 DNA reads TGCGCCAGCAGCTTGACAGCAGGGGGAGGCTACGAGCAGTACTTC.

CDR3 coding DNA: TGCGCCAGCAGTCACCGCCCTCGGGGGGCCAAAAACATTCAGTACTTC. It yields the protein CASSHRPRGAKNIQYF. The rearrangement joins TRBV23-1 to TRBJ2-4; possibly TRBD2 for D (6 bases). TRBV23-1 is an open reading frame, and its role is uncertain. Trimming took 3 bases from V and 1 from J, leaving 13 bases between them. The CDR3 runs to 16 residues.

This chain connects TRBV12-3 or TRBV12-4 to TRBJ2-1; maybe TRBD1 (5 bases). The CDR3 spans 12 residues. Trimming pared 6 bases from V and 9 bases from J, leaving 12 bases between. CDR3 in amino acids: CASSLPQGEQFF. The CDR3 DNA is TGTGCCAGCAGCCTCCCCCAGGGTGAGCAGTTCTTC.

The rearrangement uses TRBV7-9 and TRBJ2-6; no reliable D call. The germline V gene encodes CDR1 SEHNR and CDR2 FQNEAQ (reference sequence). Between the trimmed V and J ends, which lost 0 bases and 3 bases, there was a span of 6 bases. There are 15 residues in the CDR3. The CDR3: CASSLAGFGANVLTF. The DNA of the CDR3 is TGTGCCAGCAGCTTAGCCGGGTTTGGGGCCAACGTCCTGACTTTC.

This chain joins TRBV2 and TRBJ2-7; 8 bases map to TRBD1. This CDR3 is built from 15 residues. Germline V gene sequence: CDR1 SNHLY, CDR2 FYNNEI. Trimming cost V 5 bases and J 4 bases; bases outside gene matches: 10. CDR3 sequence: CASSKSTGGYYEQYF. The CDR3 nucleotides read TGTGCCAGCAGTAAGAGCACAGGGGGTTATTACGAGCAGTACTTC.

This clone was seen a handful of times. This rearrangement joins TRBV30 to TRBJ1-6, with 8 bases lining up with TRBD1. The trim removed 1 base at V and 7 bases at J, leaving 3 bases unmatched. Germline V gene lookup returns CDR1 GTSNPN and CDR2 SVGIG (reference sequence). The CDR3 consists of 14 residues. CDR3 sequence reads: CAWSAGQGNSPLHF. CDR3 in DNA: TGTGCCTGGAGTGCTGGACAGGGAAATTCACCCCTCCACTTT.

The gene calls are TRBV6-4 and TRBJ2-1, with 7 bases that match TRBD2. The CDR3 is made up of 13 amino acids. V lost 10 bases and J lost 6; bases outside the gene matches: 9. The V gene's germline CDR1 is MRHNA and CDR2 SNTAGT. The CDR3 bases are TGTGCCACCCGATTTCCGGGAGGCAATGAGCAGTTCTTC. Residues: CATRFPGGNEQFF.

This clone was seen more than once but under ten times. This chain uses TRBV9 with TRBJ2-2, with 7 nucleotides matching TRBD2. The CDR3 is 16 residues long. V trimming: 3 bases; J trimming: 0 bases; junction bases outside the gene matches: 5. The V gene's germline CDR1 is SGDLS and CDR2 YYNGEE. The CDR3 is CASSARGDANTGELFF. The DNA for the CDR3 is TGTGCCAGCAGCGCTCGGGGGGACGCGAACACCGGGGAGCTGTTTTTT.

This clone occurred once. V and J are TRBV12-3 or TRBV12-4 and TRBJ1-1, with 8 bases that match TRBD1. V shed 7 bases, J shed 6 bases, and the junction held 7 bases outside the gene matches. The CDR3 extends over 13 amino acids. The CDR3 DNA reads TGTGCCAGCATCGGACAGGGTCCCCCTGAAGCTTTCTTT. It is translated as CASIGQGPPEAFF.

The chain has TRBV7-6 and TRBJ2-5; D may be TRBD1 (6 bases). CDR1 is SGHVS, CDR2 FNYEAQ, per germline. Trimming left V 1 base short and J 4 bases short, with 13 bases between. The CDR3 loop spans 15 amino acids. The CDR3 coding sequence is TGTGCCAGCAGCTTAGGGCAGGGGAATTCAGAGACCCAGTACTTC. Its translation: CASSLGQGNSETQYF.

The CDR3 reads CASSWSGGETDTQYF. CDR3 sequence (DNA): TGTGCCAGCAGCTGGAGCGGGGGGGAGACAGATACGCAGTATTTT. The chain joins TRBV7-8 to TRBJ2-3; TRBD2 aligns across 10 bases. The length of the CDR3 is 15 residues. The germline V gene encodes CDR1 SGHVS and CDR2 FQNEAQ. Trimming removed 4 bases from V and 3 bases from J; junction bases left unmatched: 4.

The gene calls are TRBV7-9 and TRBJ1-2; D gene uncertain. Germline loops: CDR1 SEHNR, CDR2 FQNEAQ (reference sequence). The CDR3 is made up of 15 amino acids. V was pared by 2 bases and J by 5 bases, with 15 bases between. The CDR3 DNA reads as TGTGCCAGCAGCTTACGAGGGCGGGAGTCGTATGGCTACACCTTC. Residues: CASSLRGRESYGYTF.

The chain's CDR3 is CASSAWDNTQETQYF. The CDR3 region has the DNA TGTGCCAGCAGCGCATGGGACAACACCCAAGAGACCCAGTACTTC. The V gene is TRBV9, the J gene TRBJ2-5, with a weak D call TRBD1 (6 bases). There are 15 residues in the CDR3. V gave up 3 bases and J gave up 1 base, with 13 bases separating them. The V gene's germline CDR1 is SGDLS and CDR2 YYNGEE.

CDR3 protein: CASSRSQTNEKLFF. CDR3 bases: TGCGCCAGCAGCCGTAGCCAAACTAATGAAAAACTGTTTTTT. J is TRBJ1-4 and V is TRBV4-3; D is unresolved. V gave up 4 bases and J gave up 1 base, with 7 bases separating them. CDR3 size: 14 residues. Per germline, CDR1 LGHNA and CDR2 YSLEER.

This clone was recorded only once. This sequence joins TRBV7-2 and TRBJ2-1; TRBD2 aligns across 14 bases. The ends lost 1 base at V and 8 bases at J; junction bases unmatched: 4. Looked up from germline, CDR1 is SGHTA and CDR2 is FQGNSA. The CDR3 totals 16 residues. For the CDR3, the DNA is TGTGCCAGCAGCTTAGAGGGGACTAGCGGGAGCCATGAGCAGTTCTTC. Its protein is CASSLEGTSGSHEQFF.

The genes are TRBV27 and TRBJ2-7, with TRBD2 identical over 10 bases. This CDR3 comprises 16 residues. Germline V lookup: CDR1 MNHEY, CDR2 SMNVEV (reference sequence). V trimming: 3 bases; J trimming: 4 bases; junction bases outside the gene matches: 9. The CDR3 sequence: CASSFAGASGSYEQYF. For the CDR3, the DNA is TGTGCCAGCAGTTTTGCCGGGGCTAGCGGGAGTTACGAGCAGTACTTC.

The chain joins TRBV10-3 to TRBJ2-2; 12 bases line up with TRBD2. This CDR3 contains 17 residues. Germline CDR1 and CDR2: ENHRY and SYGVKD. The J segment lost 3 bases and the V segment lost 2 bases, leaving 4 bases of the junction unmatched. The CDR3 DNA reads TGTGCCATCAGTGAGACTAGCGGGGGGAAAGACACCGGGGAGCTGTTTTTT. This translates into CAISETSGGKDTGELFF.

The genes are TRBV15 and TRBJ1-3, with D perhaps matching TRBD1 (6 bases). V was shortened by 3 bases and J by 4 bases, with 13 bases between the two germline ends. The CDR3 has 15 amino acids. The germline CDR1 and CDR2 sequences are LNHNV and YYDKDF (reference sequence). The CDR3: CATSRRGLEGNTIYF. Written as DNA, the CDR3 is TGTGCCACCAGCAGGAGGGGGTTGGAAGGAAACACCATATATTTT. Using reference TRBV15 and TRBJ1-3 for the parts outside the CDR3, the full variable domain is DAMVIQNPRYQVTQFGKPVTLSCSQTLNHNVMYWYQQKSSQAPKLLFHYYDKDFNNEADTPDNFQSRRPNTSFCFLDIRSPGLGDTAMYLCATSRRGLEGNTIYFGEGSWLTVV.

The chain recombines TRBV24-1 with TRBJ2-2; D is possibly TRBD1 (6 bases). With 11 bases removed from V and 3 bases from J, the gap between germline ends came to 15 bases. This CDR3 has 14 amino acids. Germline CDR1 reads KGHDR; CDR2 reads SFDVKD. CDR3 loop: CASQGGLDTGELFF. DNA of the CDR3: TGTGCCAGCCAAGGGGGTTTGGACACCGGGGAGCTGTTTTTT.

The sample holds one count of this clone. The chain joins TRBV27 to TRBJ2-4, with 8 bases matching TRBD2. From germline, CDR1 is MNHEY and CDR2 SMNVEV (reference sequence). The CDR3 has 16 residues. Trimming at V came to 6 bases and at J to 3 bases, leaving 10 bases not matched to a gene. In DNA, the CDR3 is TGTGCCAGCAGCCACGGGGGGGCCGGGGGCAAAAACATTCAGTACTTC. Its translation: CASSHGGAGGKNIQYF.

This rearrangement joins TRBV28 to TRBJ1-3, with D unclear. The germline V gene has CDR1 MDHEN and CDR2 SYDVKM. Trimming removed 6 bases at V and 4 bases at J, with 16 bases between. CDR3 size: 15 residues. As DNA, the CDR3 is TGTGCCAGCAGAAGTAGTAGAGGCACGGGAAACACCATATATTTT. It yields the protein CASRSSRGTGNTIYF.